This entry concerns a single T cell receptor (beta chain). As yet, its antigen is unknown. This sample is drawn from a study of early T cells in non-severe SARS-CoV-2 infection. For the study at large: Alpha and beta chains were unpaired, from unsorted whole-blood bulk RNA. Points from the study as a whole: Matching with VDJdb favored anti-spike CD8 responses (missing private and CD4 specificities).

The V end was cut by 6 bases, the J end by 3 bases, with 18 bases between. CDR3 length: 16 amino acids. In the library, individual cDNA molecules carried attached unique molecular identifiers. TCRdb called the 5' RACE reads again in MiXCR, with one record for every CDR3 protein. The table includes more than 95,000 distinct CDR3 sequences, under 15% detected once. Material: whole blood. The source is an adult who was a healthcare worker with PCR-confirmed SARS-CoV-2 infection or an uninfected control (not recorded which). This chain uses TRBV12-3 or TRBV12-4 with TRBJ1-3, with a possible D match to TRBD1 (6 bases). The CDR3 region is CASRRSSGGLGNTIYF. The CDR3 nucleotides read TGTGCCAGCAGACGATCGTCCGGGGGGCTTGGAAACACCATATATTTT.